Listed below are T cell receptor beta chains from one sample, sequenced in a study of low-dose radiotherapy and immunotherapy resistance in tumors. TCRdb processed the reads anew with MiXCR; each CDR3 protein has one entry. Of under 110,000 distinct CDR3 sequences detected, around 21% appear once; the ten largest clones hold over 4%. The sequences come from PBMCs, collected after low-dose radiotherapy plus immunotherapy. These TCRs come from a male donor with prostate cancer. CDR3s include the opening cysteine and the closing phenylalanine or tryptophan. Each record gives: D gene, V gene, clone size, J gene, CDR3 protein, CDR3 DNA. A D gene is named only where the DNA matches it firmly. A row's size may be missing; if present it is once, few, many or a size class.

TRBD2	TRBV7-6	many	TRBJ2-3	CASSLREGGAGFPAGTQYF	TGTGCCAGCAGCTTACGGGAGGGTGGGGCCGGTTTCCCCGCGGGTACGCAGTATTTT
TRBD2	TRBV6-5	many	TRBJ2-3	CASSEAAGGPDTQYF	TGTGCCAGCAGTGAAGCAGCGGGGGGGCCAGATACGCAGTATTTT
NA	TRBV6-2/TRBV6-3	NA	TRBJ1-5	CASSGRTPRKSNQPQHF	TGTGCCAGCAGTGGTAGGACACCTCGTAAGAGCAATCAGCCCCAGCATTTT
NA	TRBV27	many	TRBJ1-5	CASGRGDQPQHF	TGTGCCAGCGGACGGGGCGATCAGCCCCAGCATTTT
NA	TRBV6-2/TRBV6-3	many	TRBJ2-3	CASSYLGITQYF	TGTGCCAGCAGTTACCTGGGAATTACGCAGTATTTT
NA	TRBV2	many	TRBJ2-1	CASSTDSDEQFF	TGTGCCAGCAGTACTGACAGTGATGAGCAGTTCTTC
NA	TRBV6-1	many	TRBJ2-7	CASSDGSYEQYF	TGTGCCAGCAGTGACGGCAGCTACGAGCAGTACTTC
NA	TRBV5-6	NA	TRBJ1-5	CASSHGQYSNQPQHF	TGTGCCAGCAGCCATGGACAGTATAGCAATCAGCCCCAGCATTTT
NA	TRBV6-2/TRBV6-3	NA	TRBJ1-1	CASSEEIGAYTEAFF	TGTGCCAGCAGTGAGGAGATAGGGGCCTACACTGAAGCTTTCTTT
TRBD1	TRBV11-2	many	TRBJ2-3	CASSFSGQGSSDTQYF	TGTGCCAGCAGCTTTTCCGGACAGGGGTCGTCAGATACGCAGTATTTT
NA	TRBV27	many	TRBJ1-4	CASSPLGSPNEKLFF	TGTGCCAGCAGTCCCCTAGGGTCACCTAATGAAAAACTGTTTTTT
NA	TRBV12-3/TRBV12-4	few	TRBJ2-2	CASSPDTWGPGELFF	TGTGCCAGCAGCCCAGATACTTGGGGGCCCGGGGAGCTGTTTTTT
TRBD1	TRBV12-3/TRBV12-4	many	TRBJ1-2	CASRPGGTGYGYTF	TGTGCCAGCAGACCAGGGGGTACGGGCTATGGCTACACCTTC
NA	TRBV5-5	few	TRBJ1-1	CASSLAITGTSAFF	TGTGCCAGCAGCTTGGCGATAACAGGAACGTCGGCTTTCTTT
NA	TRBV4-1	many	TRBJ1-5	CASSQNTGRGNQPQHF	TGCGCCAGCAGCCAAAACACAGGACGGGGCAATCAGCCCCAGCATTTT
TRBD1	TRBV5-1	many	TRBJ1-3	CAPNRGRPGNTIYF	TGCGCCCCAAACAGGGGCCGACCTGGAAACACCATATATTTT
NA	TRBV6-2/TRBV6-3	many	TRBJ2-3	CASRGRDLSQDTQYF	TGTGCCAGCAGGGGACGGGATCTCTCACAAGATACGCAGTATTTT